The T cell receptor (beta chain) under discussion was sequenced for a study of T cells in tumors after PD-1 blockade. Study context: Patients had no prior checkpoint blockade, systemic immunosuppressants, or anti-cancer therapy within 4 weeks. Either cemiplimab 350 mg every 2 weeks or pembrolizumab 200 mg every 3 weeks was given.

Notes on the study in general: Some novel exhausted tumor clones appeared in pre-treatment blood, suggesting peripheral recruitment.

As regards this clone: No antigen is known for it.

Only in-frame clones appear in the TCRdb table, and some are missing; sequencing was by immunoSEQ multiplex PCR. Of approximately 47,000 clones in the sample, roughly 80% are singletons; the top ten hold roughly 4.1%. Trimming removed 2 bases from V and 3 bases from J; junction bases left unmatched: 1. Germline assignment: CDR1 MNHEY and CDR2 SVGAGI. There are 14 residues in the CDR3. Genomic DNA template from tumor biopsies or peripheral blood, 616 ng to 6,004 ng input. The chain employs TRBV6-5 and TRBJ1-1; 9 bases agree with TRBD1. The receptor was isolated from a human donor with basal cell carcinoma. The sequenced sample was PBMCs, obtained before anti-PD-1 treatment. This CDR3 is CASSYRQGDTEAFF. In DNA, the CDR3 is TGTGCCAGCAGTTACAGACAGGGGGACACTGAAGCTTTCTTT.